A selection of T cell receptor beta chains follows, all from one sample in a study of radiotherapy plus CTLA-4 blockade in lung cancer. Sequencing was performed with immunoSEQ multiplex PCR; in TCRdb, only in-frame clones are kept and a portion is missing. The sample holds tens of thousands of clones, approximately 84% seen once. The sample was peripheral blood, taken from a patient treated with radiotherapy plus ipilimumab. Receptor source: a human donor with non-small cell lung cancer who had a partial response to radiotherapy plus ipilimumab. Each CDR3 is given with its conserved first and last residue. Each record gives: D gene, clone size, J gene, V gene, CDR3 DNA, CDR3 protein. A D gene is named only where the DNA matches it firmly. Not all rows give a size; the values are once, few, many and, for expanded clones, a class.

D: TRBD1
size: -
J: TRBJ2-2
V: TRBV7-9
DNA: TGTGCCAGCAGCTTAGCGACAGGGTTGCGAACCGGGGAGCTGTTTTTT
CDR3: CASSLATGLRTGELFF

D: -
size: -
J: TRBJ2-3
V: TRBV18
DNA: TGTGCCAGCTCACCAGTTTACTCCCCAGATACGCAGTATTTT
CDR3: CASSPVYSPDTQYF

D: -
size: -
J: TRBJ2-1
V: TRBV18
DNA: TGTGCCAGCTCACCACCTTGGGGGCAAAATAACGATGAGCAGTTCTTC
CDR3: CASSPPWGQNNDEQFF

D: TRBD1
size: -
J: TRBJ2-7
V: TRBV7-6
DNA: TGTGCCAGCAGCTTACAGGGACAGGGAAACTACGAGCAGTACTTC
CDR3: CASSLQGQGNYEQYF

D: -
size: -
J: TRBJ2-1
V: TRBV9
DNA: TGTGCCAGCAGCAGCGCGGGCTCCTACAATGAGCAGTTCTTC
CDR3: CASSSAGSYNEQFF

D: -
size: once
J: TRBJ2-7
V: TRBV19
DNA: TGTGCCAGTAGTATCGGTTTTGGGGCGGACGAGCAGTACTTC
CDR3: CASSIGFGADEQYF

D: -
size: few
J: TRBJ1-2
V: TRBV19
DNA: TGTGCCAGTAGTATTGGACACTTGGGCTACACCTTC
CDR3: CASSIGHLGYTF

D: TRBD1
size: -
J: TRBJ1-6
V: TRBV6-5
DNA: TGTGCCAGCAATCACAGGGGGCGGAATTCACCCCTCCACTTT
CDR3: CASNHRGRNSPLHF

D: TRBD1
size: -
J: TRBJ1-3
V: TRBV6-6
DNA: TGTGCCAGCAGAAGGGACAGCTCTGGAAACACCATATATTTT
CDR3: CASRRDSSGNTIYF

D: -
size: -
J: TRBJ2-2
V: TRBV11-2
DNA: TGTGCCAGCAGCCCGAGCCTGACGGGCACCGGGGAGCTGTTTTTT
CDR3: CASSPSLTGTGELFF

D: TRBD1
size: -
J: TRBJ1-5
V: TRBV10-3
DNA: TGTGCCATCAGTGAGTCAGGGGACAGCTATCAGCCCCAGCATTTT
CDR3: CAISESGDSYQPQHF

D: -
size: -
J: TRBJ1-5
V: TRBV15
DNA: TGTGCCACCAGCCTGGACACTCCAATCAGCGCATATCAGCCCCAGCATTTT
CDR3: CATSLDTPISAYQPQHF

D: TRBD2
size: -
J: TRBJ2-3
V: TRBV7-2
DNA: TGTGCCAGCAGCCCGGGCCTGACTAGCGGCACAGATACGCAGTATTTT
CDR3: CASSPGLTSGTDTQYF

D: TRBD2
size: -
J: TRBJ2-1
V: TRBV2
DNA: TGTGCCAGCAGGCTACTAGCGGGAGGTCGGAATGAGCAGTTCTTC
CDR3: CASRLLAGGRNEQFF

D: TRBD2
size: -
J: TRBJ2-3
V: TRBV28
DNA: TGTGCCAGCAGTTCTAGCGGGAGGCGCCGCACAGATACGCAGTATTTT
CDR3: CASSSSGRRRTDTQYF

D: -
size: -
J: TRBJ2-1
V: TRBV14
DNA: TGTGCCAGCAGAACAGCTAACAATGAGCAGTTCTTC
CDR3: CASRTANNEQFF

D: -
size: -
J: TRBJ1-4
V: TRBV28
DNA: TGTGCCAGCAGTTTAAGTGGGGGGAATGTTAATGAAAAACTGTTTTTT
CDR3: CASSLSGGNVNEKLFF

D: TRBD1
size: -
J: TRBJ2-6
V: TRBV28
DNA: TGTGCCAGCAAGGGACAGGGACTTGGGGCCAACGTCCTGACTTTC
CDR3: CASKGQGLGANVLTF

D: TRBD2
size: -
J: TRBJ2-2
V: TRBV19
DNA: TGTGCCAGTAGAGGCGGCCTACTAGCGGGAGGTGACACCGGGGAGCTGTTTTTT
CDR3: CASRGGLLAGGDTGELFF

D: TRBD2
size: -
J: TRBJ2-3
V: TRBV5-6
DNA: TGTGCCAGCAGCTTGGTAAGGACTAGCGGAGCGGGGGATACGCAGTATTTT
CDR3: CASSLVRTSGAGDTQYF

D: -
size: -
J: TRBJ1-6
V: TRBV27
DNA: TGTGCCAGCAGTCTAAGACAGGCTTATAATTCACCCCTCCACTTT
CDR3: CASSLRQAYNSPLHF

D: -
size: few
J: TRBJ1-3
V: TRBV19
DNA: TGTGCCAGTAGACCACAGGGAACTGGAAACACCATATATTTT
CDR3: CASRPQGTGNTIYF

D: TRBD2
size: -
J: TRBJ2-3
V: TRBV10-1
DNA: TGCGCCAGCAGCCACTCGACTAGCGGCCCCACAGATACGCAGTATTTT
CDR3: CASSHSTSGPTDTQYF

D: -
size: -
J: TRBJ2-5
V: TRBV4-1
DNA: TGCGCCAGCAGCCAAGTCTGGGGCGGTGGAGTACAAGAGACCCAGTACTTC
CDR3: CASSQVWGGGVQETQYF

D: -
size: -
J: TRBJ2-1
V: TRBV6-4
DNA: TGTGCCAGCAGTGTAGAACTCCTCTCCCCCTACAATGAGCAGTTCTTC
CDR3: CASSVELLSPYNEQFF

D: -
size: -
J: TRBJ1-2
V: TRBV30
DNA: TGTGCCTGGAGTGACAGGACCTGGGGCTACACCTTC
CDR3: CAWSDRTWGYTF

D: -
size: -
J: TRBJ1-5
V: TRBV28
DNA: TGTGCCAGCAGTTTCCCCCCTCTTAGCAATCAGCCCCAGCATTTT
CDR3: CASSFPPLSNQPQHF

D: TRBD2
size: -
J: TRBJ2-5
V: TRBV6-5
DNA: TGTGCCAGCAGTTACGGGGCTAGCGGCCAAGAGACCCAGTACTTC
CDR3: CASSYGASGQETQYF

D: TRBD1
size: -
J: TRBJ2-2
V: TRBV19
DNA: TGTGCCAGTAGAGCCGGGACAGCGAACACCGGGGAGCTGTTTTTT
CDR3: CASRAGTANTGELFF

D: TRBD1
size: few
J: TRBJ2-3
V: TRBV5-1
DNA: TGCGCCAGCAGCTCCTATGGACAGGGCACAGATACGCAGTATTTT
CDR3: CASSSYGQGTDTQYF

D: TRBD2
size: -
J: TRBJ2-3
V: TRBV28
DNA: TGTGCCAGCATAGGGACTAGCGGGAGGGGGGATACGCAGTATTTT
CDR3: CASIGTSGRGDTQYF

D: -
size: -
J: TRBJ2-1
V: TRBV6-5
DNA: TGTGCCAGCAGTTACTCATCAGTCGGAGCGACCAATGAGCAGTTCTTC
CDR3: CASSYSSVGATNEQFF

D: TRBD2
size: -
J: TRBJ2-7
V: TRBV5-1
DNA: TGCGCCAGCAGCGGCTGGCTAGCGGGAACATCCTACGAGCAGTACTTC
CDR3: CASSGWLAGTSYEQYF

D: TRBD1
size: -
J: TRBJ1-2
V: TRBV4-1
DNA: TGCGCCAGCAGCCAAGATAGGCAGGGGGTCGGTAACTATGGCTACACCTTC
CDR3: CASSQDRQGVGNYGYTF

D: -
size: -
J: TRBJ1-5
V: TRBV10-1
DNA: TGCGCCAGCAGTCAGGGGCTGGGACAGCCCCAGCATTTT
CDR3: CASSQGLGQPQHF

D: -
size: -
J: TRBJ1-3
V: TRBV10-2
DNA: TGCGCCAGCAGGGAGACAGGAGGAAACACCATATATTTT
CDR3: CASRETGGNTIYF

D: -
size: -
J: TRBJ2-1
V: TRBV29-1
DNA: TGCAGCGTTGAGGGCGGGGCCAATGAGCAGTTCTTC
CDR3: CSVEGGANEQFF

D: TRBD2
size: -
J: TRBJ2-7
V: TRBV6-5
DNA: TGTGCCAGCTCACTCCAGCGGGGCTACGAGCAGTACTTC
CDR3: CASSLQRGYEQYF

D: TRBD1
size: -
J: TRBJ1-1
V: TRBV2
DNA: TGTGCCAGCAGTGAAGACAGGGGAGTTACTGAAGCTTTCTTT
CDR3: CASSEDRGVTEAFF

D: TRBD1
size: -
J: TRBJ1-3
V: TRBV9
DNA: TGTGCCAGCAGCGCCCGACAGGGATCTGTAAACACCATATATTTT
CDR3: CASSARQGSVNTIYF

D: -
size: -
J: TRBJ2-7
V: TRBV6-5
DNA: TGTGCCAGCAGCGGGGACTCCTTCGAGCAGTACTTC
CDR3: CASSGDSFEQYF

D: TRBD1
size: -
J: TRBJ2-5
V: TRBV2
DNA: TGTGCCAGCAGGGGACAGGGGGGAGAGACCCAGTACTTC
CDR3: CASRGQGGETQYF

D: TRBD2
size: -
J: TRBJ2-1
V: TRBV4-2
DNA: TGTGCCAGCAGCCAATTAGCGGGAGGGCCTTATGAGCAGTTCTTC
CDR3: CASSQLAGGPYEQFF

D: TRBD1
size: -
J: TRBJ1-5
V: TRBV19
DNA: TGTGCCAGTAAAAGGGACAGGGTCAATCAGCCCCAGCATTTT
CDR3: CASKRDRVNQPQHF

D: -
size: -
J: TRBJ1-4
V: TRBV27
DNA: TGTGCCAGCAGTTTGCGGAGGTCTAGTGAAAAACTGTTTTTT
CDR3: CASSLRRSSEKLFF

D: -
size: -
J: TRBJ2-3
V: TRBV11-1
DNA: TGTGCCAGCAGCTTAGGGGGGGGCACAGATACGCAGTATTTT
CDR3: CASSLGGGTDTQYF

D: -
size: -
J: TRBJ2-2
V: TRBV7-9
DNA: TGTGCCAGCAGCCTTATGGGGGGCACCGGGGAGCTGTTTTTT
CDR3: CASSLMGGTGELFF

D: TRBD1
size: once
J: TRBJ2-1
V: TRBV5-4
DNA: TGTGCCAGCAGTTTCAGGACAGGGTCTCACAATGAGCAGTTCTTC
CDR3: CASSFRTGSHNEQFF

D: TRBD2
size: -
J: TRBJ2-1
V: TRBV19
DNA: TGTGCCAGTAGCCCCCCCGGACTAGACAATGAGCAGTTCTTC
CDR3: CASSPPGLDNEQFF

D: -
size: -
J: TRBJ2-1
V: TRBV6-1
DNA: TGTGCCAGCAGTTCGACTATTCACGGTGAGCAGTTCTTC
CDR3: CASSSTIHGEQFF

D: -
size: few
J: TRBJ1-6
V: TRBV2
DNA: TGTGCCAGCACCCAATGGGGCCGTAATTCACCCCTCCACTTT
CDR3: CASTQWGRNSPLHF

D: -
size: -
J: TRBJ1-1
V: TRBV27
DNA: TGTGCCAGCAGTTTCACCAGGGGCACTGAAGCTTTCTTT
CDR3: CASSFTRGTEAFF

D: TRBD2
size: -
J: TRBJ2-1
V: TRBV7-9
DNA: TGTGCCAGCAGCTACTTCGCGGGAGGGTCCTACAATGAGCAGTTCTTC
CDR3: CASSYFAGGSYNEQFF

D: TRBD2
size: -
J: TRBJ2-1
V: TRBV7-9
DNA: TGTGCCAGCAGCTTAGGTACGGGAGGGCCCTACAATGAGCAGTTCTTC
CDR3: CASSLGTGGPYNEQFF

D: TRBD2
size: -
J: TRBJ2-2
V: TRBV10-3
DNA: TGTGCCATCAGCCTGGGACTAGCGGGAGGGCCCATCAACACCGGGGAGCTGTTTTTT
CDR3: CAISLGLAGGPINTGELFF

D: -
size: -
J: TRBJ1-2
V: TRBV6-1
DNA: TGTGCCAGCAGTGATTGGGGGCGCGTTTATGGCTACACCTTC
CDR3: CASSDWGRVYGYTF

D: TRBD1
size: -
J: TRBJ1-2
V: TRBV27
DNA: TGTGCCAGCAGTTCCGGGACAGGGGCCTATGGCTACACCTTC
CDR3: CASSSGTGAYGYTF

D: TRBD2
size: few
J: TRBJ2-2
V: TRBV6-4
DNA: TGTGCCAGCAGTGACTGGCTAGCGGGGAACACCGGGGAGCTGTTTTTT
CDR3: CASSDWLAGNTGELFF

D: -
size: -
J: TRBJ1-1
V: TRBV4-1
DNA: TGCGCCAGCATGGAGGGCCCCGCATATTTGAACACTGAAGCTTTCTTT
CDR3: CASMEGPAYLNTEAFF

D: -
size: once
J: TRBJ1-5
V: TRBV18
DNA: TGTGCCAGCTCACCATCGGGCAATCAGCCCCAGCATTTT
CDR3: CASSPSGNQPQHF